Sequencing of this T cell receptor (beta chain) was carried out in a study of T cell changes during pregnancy in multiple sclerosis. This CDR3 has 14 amino acids. V lost 6 bases to trimming and J lost 5 bases, with 14 bases between them. Germline V gene lookup returns CDR1 LNHDA and CDR2 SQIVND (reference sequence). This table comes from immunoSEQ multiplex PCR, and its TCRdb copy is limited to in-frame clones, with some not included. The repertoire holds some 60,000 clones, more than 85% seen once, with over 0.8% in the top ten. This TCR was sampled from a female donor with multiple sclerosis, enrolled in a pregnancy study. This specimen consisted of peripheral blood, obtained in the first trimester of pregnancy. V gene TRBV19 combines with J gene TRBJ1-5; D gene unclear. CDR3 sequence reads: CASRSGGEDQPQHF. The DNA of the CDR3 is TGTGCCAGTAGATCGGGAGGAGAGGATCAGCCCCAGCATTTT.